Listed here is a single TCR beta chain. Methods used by the authors: Quantification of nucleated cells was approximated via reference gene primer amplification. The method was immunoSEQ multiplex PCR; TCRdb's version includes in-frame clones alone and lacks a portion of them. From that table come the V and J calls and clone size; the DNA was used to work out D and trimming. The sample has around 200,000 clones; 83% are singletons. The data are from a study of blood T cell repertoires in COVID-19. Study summary: Samples came from the United States, Italy and Spain, spanning acute and convalescent COVID-19. PBMCs, B-cell-depleted T cells, or T cells were the source of the cDNA or gDNA that made up the material.

The CDR3 contains 15 residues. V was pared by 3 bases and J by 5 bases, with 5 bases of the junction left unmatched. Germline V CDR1 and CDR2: KGHDR, SFDVKD. The clonotype originates from a middle-aged woman with active or convalescent COVID-19. This chain links TRBV24-1 with TRBJ2-7; 11 nucleotides align to TRBD1. The sequenced material came from peripheral blood. CDR3 in DNA: TGTGCCACCAGTGATAGAGGGACAGGGGGAGACGAGCAGTACTTC. Translation gives CATSDRGTGGDEQYF.